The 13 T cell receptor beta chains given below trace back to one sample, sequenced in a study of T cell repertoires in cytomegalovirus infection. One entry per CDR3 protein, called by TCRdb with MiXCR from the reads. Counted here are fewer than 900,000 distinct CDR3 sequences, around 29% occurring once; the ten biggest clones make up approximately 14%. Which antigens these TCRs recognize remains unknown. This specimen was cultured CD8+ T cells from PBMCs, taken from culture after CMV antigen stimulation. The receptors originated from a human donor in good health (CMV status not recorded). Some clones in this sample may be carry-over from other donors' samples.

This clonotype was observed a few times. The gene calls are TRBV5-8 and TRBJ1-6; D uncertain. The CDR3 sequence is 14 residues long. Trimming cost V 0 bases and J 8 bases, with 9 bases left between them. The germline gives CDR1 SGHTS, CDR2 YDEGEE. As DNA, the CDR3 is TGTGCCAGCAGCTTGGACAGCCCCTATTCACCCCTCCACTTT. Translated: CASSLDSPYSPLHF.

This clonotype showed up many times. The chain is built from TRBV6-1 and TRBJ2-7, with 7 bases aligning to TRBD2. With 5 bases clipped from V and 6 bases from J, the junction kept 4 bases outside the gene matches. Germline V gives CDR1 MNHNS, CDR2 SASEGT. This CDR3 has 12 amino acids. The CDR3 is CASSQGGAEQYF. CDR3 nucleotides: TGTGCCAGCAGTCAGGGAGGGGCCGAGCAGTACTTC.

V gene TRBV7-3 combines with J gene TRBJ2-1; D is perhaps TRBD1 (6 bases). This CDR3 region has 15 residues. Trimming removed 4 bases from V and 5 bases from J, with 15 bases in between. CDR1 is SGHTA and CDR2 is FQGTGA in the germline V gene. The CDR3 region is CASSSRGTPDNEQFF. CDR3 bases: TGTGCCAGCAGCTCAAGGGGGACACCCGACAATGAGCAGTTCTTC.

The DNA of the CDR3 is TGTGCCAGTAGTATTCGGGGGTCGAACACTGAAGCTTTCTTT. It encodes CASSIRGSNTEAFF. This chain joins TRBV19 and TRBJ1-1, with D maybe TRBD1 (5 bases). The germline V gene encodes CDR1 LNHDA and CDR2 SQIVND (reference sequence). This CDR3 is built from 14 residues. Trimming left V 3 bases short and J 1 base short, with 9 bases between.

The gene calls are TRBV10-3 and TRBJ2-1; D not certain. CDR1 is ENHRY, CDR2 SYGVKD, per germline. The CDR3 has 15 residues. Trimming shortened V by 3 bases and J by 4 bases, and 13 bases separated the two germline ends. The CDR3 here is CAISDLGGQYNEQFF. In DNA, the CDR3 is TGTGCCATCAGTGACCTAGGTGGTCAGTACAATGAGCAGTTCTTC.

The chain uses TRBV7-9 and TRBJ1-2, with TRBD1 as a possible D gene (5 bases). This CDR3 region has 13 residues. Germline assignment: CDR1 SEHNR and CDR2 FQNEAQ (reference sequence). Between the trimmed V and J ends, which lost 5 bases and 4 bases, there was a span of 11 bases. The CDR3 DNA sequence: TGTGCCAGCAGCCGAGGGACGGTCTATGGCTACACCTTC. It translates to CASSRGTVYGYTF.

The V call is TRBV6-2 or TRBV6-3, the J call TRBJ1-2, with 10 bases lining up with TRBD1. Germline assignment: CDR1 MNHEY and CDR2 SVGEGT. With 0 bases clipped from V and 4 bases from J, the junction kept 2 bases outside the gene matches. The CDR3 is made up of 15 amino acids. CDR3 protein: CASSYSGQGIYGYTF. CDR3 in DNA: TGTGCCAGCAGTTACTCGGGACAGGGGATCTATGGCTACACCTTC.

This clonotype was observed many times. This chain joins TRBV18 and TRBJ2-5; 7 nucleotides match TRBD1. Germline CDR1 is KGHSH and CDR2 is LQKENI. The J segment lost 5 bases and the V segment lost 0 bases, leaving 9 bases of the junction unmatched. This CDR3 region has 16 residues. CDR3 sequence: CASSPPVAGGIETQYF. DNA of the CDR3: TGTGCCAGCTCACCACCTGTGGCAGGGGGTATCGAGACCCAGTACTTC.

The CDR3 protein is CASSPVLFGAGGAGSETQYF. The CDR3 coding sequence is TGTGCCAGCAGTCCCGTCCTATTTGGAGCGGGGGGAGCCGGATCGGAGACCCAGTACTTC. V usage is TRBV27 and J usage is TRBJ2-5; 9 nucleotides align to TRBD2. Germline CDR1 and CDR2: MNHEY and SMNVEV (reference sequence). V shed 5 bases and J 5 bases; nucleotides not matched to a gene: 24. This CDR3 region has 20 residues.

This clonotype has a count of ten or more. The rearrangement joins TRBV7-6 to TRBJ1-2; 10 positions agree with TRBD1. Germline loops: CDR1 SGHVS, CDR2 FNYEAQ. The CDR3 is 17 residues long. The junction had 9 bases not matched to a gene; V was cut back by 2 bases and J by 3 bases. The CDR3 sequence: CASSLSPGQGTYYGYTF. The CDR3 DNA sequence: TGTGCCAGCAGCTTATCTCCGGGACAGGGGACGTACTATGGCTACACCTTC.

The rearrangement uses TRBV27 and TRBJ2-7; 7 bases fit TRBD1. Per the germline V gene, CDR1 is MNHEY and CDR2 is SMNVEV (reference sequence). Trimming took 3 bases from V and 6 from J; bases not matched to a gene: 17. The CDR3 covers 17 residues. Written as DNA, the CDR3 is TGTGCCAGCAGTTTCTACCCCAAGAGGGGGCTATATACCGAGCAGTACTTC. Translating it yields CASSFYPKRGLYTEQYF.

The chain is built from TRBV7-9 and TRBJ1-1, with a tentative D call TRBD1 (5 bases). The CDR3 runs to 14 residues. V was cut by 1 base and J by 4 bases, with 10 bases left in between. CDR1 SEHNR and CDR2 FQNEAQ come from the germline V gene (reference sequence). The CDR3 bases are TGTGCCAGCAGCTTAGGGATGGGGGTCACTGAAGCTTTCTTT. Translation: CASSLGMGVTEAFF.

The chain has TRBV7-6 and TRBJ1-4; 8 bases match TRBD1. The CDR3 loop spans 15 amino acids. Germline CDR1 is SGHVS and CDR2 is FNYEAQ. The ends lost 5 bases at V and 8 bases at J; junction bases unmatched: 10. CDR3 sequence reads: CASSRRGQGLEKLFF. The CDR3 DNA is TGTGCCAGCAGCCGACGCGGACAGGGATTGGAAAAACTGTTTTTT.